This T cell receptor (beta chain) was captured in a study of cytomegalovirus exposure and HLA in healthy donors. Germline trimming cut 3 bases from V and 5 bases from J; bases unmatched to any gene: 6. The CDR3 totals 15 residues. Germline CDR1 PRHDT, CDR2 FYEKMQ (reference sequence). The PCR used 60 Vbeta and 13 Jbeta primers. Produced via immunoSEQ multiplex PCR; TCRdb's table is partial and in-frame only. Of about 90,000 clones listed, about 66% are singletons. This TCR was recovered from a man aged 30 to 39 in good health and CMV-seronegative. The sequencing sample was made of PBMCs. V is TRBV13 and J is TRBJ1-4, with 7 bases fitting TRBD1. The CDR3 here is CASSFKTGLNEKLFF. The CDR3 nucleotides read TGTGCCAGCAGCTTTAAGACAGGGTTGAATGAAAAACTGTTTTTT.